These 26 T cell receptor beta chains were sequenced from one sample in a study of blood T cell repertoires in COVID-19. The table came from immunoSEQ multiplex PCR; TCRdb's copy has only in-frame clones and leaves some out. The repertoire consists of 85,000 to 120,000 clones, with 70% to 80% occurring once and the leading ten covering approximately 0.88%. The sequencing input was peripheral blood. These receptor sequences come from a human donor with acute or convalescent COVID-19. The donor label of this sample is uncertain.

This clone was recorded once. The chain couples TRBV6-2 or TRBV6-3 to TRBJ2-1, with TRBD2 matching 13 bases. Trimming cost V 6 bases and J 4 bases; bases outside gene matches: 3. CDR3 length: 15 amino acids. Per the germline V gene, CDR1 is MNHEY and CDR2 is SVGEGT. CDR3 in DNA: TGTGCCAGCAGCGGACTAGCGGGGGTTTACAATGAGCAGTTCTTC. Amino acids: CASSGLAGVYNEQFF.

In DNA form, the CDR3 reads TGTGCCAGTAGTATAGGGGGGGGCCCAGATACGCAGTATTTT. Translating gives CASSIGGGPDTQYF. This chain uses TRBV19 with TRBJ2-3; D might be TRBD2 (7 bases). V lost 1 base and J 4 bases, leaving 9 bases between the germline ends. The germline V gene has CDR1 LNHDA and CDR2 SQIVND (reference sequence). CDR3 length: 14 residues.

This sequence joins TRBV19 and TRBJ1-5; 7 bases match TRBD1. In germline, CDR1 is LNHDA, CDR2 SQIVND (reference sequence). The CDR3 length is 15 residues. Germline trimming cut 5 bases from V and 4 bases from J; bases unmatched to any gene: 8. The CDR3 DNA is TGTGCCAGTAGTCCCCGGACAGGAGAGAATCAGCCCCAGCATTTT. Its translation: CASSPRTGENQPQHF.

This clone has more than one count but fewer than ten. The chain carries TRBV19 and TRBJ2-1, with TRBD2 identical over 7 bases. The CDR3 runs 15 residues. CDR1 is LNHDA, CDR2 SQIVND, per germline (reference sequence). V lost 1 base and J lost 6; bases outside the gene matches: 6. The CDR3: CASSIGGGIGNEQFF. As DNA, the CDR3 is TGTGCCAGTAGTATAGGGGGGGGGATTGGCAATGAGCAGTTCTTC.

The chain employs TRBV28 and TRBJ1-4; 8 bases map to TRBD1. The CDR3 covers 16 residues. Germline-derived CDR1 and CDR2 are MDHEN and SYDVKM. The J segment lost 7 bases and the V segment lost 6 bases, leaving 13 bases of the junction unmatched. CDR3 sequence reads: CASSRPTGGVSEKLFF. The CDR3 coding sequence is TGTGCCAGCAGCCGACCAACAGGGGGGGTTAGTGAAAAACTGTTTTTT.

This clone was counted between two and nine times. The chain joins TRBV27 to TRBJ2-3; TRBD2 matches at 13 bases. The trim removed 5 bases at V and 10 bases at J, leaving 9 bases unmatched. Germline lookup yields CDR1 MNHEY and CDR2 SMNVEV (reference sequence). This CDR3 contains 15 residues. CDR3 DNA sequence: TGTGCCAGCAGTAGGACTAGCGGGGGACCCGGGGCGCAGTATTTT. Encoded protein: CASSRTSGGPGAQYF.

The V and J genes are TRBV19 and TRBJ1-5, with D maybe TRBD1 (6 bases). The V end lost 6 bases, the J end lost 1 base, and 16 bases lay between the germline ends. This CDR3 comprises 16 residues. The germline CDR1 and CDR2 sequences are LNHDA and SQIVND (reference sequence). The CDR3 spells CASRPQGSVSNQPQHF. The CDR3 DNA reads TGTGCCAGTAGACCACAGGGTTCGGTAAGCAATCAGCCCCAGCATTTT. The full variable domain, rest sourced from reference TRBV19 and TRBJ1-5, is DGGITQSPKYLFRKEGQNVTLSCEQNLNHDAMYWYRQDPGQGLRLIYYSQIVNDFQKGDIAEGYSVSREKKESFPLTVTSAQKNPTAFYLCASRPQGSVSNQPQHFGDGTRLSIL.

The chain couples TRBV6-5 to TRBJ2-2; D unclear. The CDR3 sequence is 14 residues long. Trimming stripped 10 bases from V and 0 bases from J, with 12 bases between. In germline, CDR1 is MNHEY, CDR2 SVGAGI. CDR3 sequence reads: CATSTLTNTGELFF. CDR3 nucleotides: TGTGCCACCTCGACACTTACGAACACCGGGGAGCTGTTTTTT.

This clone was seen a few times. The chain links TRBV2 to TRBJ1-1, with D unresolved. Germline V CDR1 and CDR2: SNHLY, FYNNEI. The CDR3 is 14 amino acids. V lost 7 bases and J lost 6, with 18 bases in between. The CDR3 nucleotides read TGTGCCAGCATCTTCGGGCGCGGGTTCCCTGAAGCTTTCTTT. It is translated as CASIFGRGFPEAFF.

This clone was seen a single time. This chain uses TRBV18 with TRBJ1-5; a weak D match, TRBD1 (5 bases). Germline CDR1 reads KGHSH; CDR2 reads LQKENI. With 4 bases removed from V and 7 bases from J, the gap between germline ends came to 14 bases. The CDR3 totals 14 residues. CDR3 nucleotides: TGTGCCAGCTCACGGGCGGGGCAGGGACAGCCCCAGCATTTT. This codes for CASSRAGQGQPQHF.

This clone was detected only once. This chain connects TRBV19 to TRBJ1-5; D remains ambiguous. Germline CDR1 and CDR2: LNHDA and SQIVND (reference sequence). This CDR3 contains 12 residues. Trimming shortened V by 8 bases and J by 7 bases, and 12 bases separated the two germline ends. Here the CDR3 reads CASSIRGQPQHF. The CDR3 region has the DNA TGTGCCAGTTCGATTCGTGGCCAGCCCCAGCATTTT.

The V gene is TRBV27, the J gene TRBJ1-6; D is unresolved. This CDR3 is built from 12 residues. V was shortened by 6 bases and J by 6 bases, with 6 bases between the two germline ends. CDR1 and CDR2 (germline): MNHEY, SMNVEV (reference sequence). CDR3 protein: CASRGGNSPLHF. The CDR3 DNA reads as TGTGCCAGCAGAGGAGGTAATTCACCCCTCCACTTT.

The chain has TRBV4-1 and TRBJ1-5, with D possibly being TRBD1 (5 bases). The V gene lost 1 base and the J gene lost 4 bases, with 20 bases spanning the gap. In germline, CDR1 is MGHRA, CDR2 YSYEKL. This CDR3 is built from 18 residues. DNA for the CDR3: TGCGCCAGCAGCCAAGTTAGCCGTTGGACACACATTAATCAGCCCCAGCATTTT. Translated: CASSQVSRWTHINQPQHF.

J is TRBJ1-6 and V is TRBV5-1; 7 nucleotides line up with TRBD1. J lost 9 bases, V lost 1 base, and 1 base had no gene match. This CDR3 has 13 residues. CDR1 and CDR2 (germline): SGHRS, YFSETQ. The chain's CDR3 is CASSLRDSSPLHF. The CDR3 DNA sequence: TGCGCCAGCAGCTTGCGGGACAGTTCACCCCTCCACTTT. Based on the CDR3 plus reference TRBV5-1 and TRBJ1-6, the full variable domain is KAGVTQTPRYLIKTRGQQVTLSCSPISGHRSVSWYQQTPGQGLQFLFEYFSETQRNKGNFPGRFSGRQFSNSRSEMNVSTLELGDSALYLCASSLRDSSPLHFGNGTRLTVT.

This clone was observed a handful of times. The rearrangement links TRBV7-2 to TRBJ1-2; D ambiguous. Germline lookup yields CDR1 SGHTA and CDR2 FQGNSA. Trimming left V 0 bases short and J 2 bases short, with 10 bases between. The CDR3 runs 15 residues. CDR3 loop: CASSLAIQQNYGYTF. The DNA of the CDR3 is TGTGCCAGCAGCTTAGCCATCCAACAGAACTATGGCTACACCTTC.

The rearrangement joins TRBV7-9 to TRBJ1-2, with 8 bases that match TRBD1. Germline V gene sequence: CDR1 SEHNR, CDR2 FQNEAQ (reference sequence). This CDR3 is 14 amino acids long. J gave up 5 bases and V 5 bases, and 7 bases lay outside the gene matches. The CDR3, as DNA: TGTGCCAGCAGCGATAACGACAGGGGATATGGCTACACCTTC. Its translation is CASSDNDRGYGYTF.

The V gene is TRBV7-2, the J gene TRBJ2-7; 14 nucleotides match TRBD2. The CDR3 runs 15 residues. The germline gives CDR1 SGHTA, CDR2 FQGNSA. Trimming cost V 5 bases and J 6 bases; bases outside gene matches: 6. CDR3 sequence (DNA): TGTGCCAGCAGCCTGACTAGCGGGGGGGCCGCCGAGCAGTACTTC. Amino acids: CASSLTSGGAAEQYF.

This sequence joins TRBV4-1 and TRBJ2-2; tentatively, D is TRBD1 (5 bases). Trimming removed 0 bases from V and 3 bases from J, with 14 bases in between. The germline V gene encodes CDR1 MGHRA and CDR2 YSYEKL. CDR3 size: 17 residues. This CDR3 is CASSQDTGRVDTGELFF. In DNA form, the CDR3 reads TGCGCCAGCAGCCAAGATACAGGCAGGGTCGACACCGGGGAGCTGTTTTTT.

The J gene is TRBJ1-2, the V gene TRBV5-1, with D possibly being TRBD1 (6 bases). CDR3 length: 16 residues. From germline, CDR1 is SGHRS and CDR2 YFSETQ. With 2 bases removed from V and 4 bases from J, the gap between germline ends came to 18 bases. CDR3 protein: CASSFTQDSGVYGYTF. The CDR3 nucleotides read TGCGCCAGCAGCTTCACCCAGGACAGCGGAGTCTATGGCTACACCTTC.

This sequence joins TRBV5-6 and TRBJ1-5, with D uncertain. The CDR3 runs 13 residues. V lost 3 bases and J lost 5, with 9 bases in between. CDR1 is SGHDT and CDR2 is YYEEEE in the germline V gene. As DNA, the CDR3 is TGTGCCAGCAGCTCCTCCCCTTATCAGCCCCAGCATTTT. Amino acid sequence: CASSSSPYQPQHF.

The CDR3 sequence is CASSGEGATDTQYF. DNA of the CDR3: TGTGCCAGCAGTGGCGAGGGGGCCACAGATACGCAGTATTTT. This chain joins TRBV25-1 and TRBJ2-3; 7 nucleotides align to TRBD1. The germline CDR1 and CDR2 sequences are MGHDK and SYGVNS. V shed 4 bases, J shed 2 bases, and the junction held 3 bases outside the gene matches. CDR3 length: 14 residues.

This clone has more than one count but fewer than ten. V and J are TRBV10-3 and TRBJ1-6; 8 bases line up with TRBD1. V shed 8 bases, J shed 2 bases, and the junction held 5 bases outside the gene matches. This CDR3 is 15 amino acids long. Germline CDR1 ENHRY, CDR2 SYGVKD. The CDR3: CAIPPGQAYNSPLHF. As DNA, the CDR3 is TGTGCCATCCCCCCGGGACAGGCCTATAATTCACCCCTCCACTTT.

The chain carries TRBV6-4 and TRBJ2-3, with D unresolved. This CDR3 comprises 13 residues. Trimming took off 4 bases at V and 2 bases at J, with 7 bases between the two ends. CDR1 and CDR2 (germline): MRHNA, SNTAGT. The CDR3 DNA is TGTGCCAGCAGTGCGCAGTCCACAGATACGCAGTATTTT. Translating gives CASSAQSTDTQYF.

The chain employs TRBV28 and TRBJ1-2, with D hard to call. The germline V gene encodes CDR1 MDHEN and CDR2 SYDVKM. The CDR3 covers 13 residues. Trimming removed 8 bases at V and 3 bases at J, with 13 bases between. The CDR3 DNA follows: TGTGCCAGCGAGAGGAATCTGGACTATGGCTACACCTTC. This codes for CASERNLDYGYTF.

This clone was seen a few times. The CDR3 nucleotides are TGTGCCAGCAGCTCCCGCGGGAAACAATCCTACGAGCAGTACTTC. Translation: CASSSRGKQSYEQYF. The chain has TRBV7-2 and TRBJ2-7, with D perhaps matching TRBD2 (6 bases). V was clipped by 4 bases and J by 1 base, with 14 bases between them. The germline V gene encodes CDR1 SGHTA and CDR2 FQGNSA. This CDR3 has 15 amino acids.

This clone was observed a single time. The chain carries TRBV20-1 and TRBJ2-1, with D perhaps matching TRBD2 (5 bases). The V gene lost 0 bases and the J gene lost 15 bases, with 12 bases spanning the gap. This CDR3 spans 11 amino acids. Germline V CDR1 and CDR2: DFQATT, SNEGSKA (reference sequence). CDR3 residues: CSARDGGRGFF. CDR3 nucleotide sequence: TGCAGTGCTAGAGATGGAGGACGGGGGTTCTTC.